This T cell receptor beta chain was sequenced during a study of graft-versus-host responses after intestinal transplantation. Study as a whole: Induction with anti-thymocyte globulin, then tacrolimus and steroids for around three years, was given to all recipients. Overall study findings and caveats: Recipient marrow contained GvH clones, some of which appeared first in ileum or blood. GvH clone levels peaked in circulation, and this peak was associated with early post-transplant HvG declines. Allografts of one patient group, those with graft-donor T cell macrochimerism, had high graft-versus-host to host-versus-graft clonal ratios.

Remarks on this clone: Antigen specificity is unknown.

Trimming took 8 bases from V and 5 from J; bases not matched to a gene: 11. CDR1 and CDR2 from the germline V gene are MDHEN and SYDVKM. The CDR3 has 14 amino acids. Clones were sequenced by immunoSEQ multiplex PCR, and TCRdb holds only the in-frame ones, with some missing. The sample yields 95,000 to 100,000 clones, about 82% seen once. The J gene is TRBJ2-7, the V gene TRBV28; 8 bases fit TRBD2. This receptor was identified in a human patient who received an intestinal transplant, so some T cells may come from the graft donor. Material: PBMCs, obtained 255 days after intestinal transplant. The CDR3 is CASRRRTSLDEQYF. The DNA of the CDR3 is TGTGCCAGCCGGCGGCGGACTAGCCTAGACGAGCAGTACTTC.